These 26 T cell receptor beta chains originate from one sample sequenced in a study of blood T cell repertoires in COVID-19. Libraries were prepared by immunoSEQ multiplex PCR; TCRdb keeps only in-frame clonotypes and omits some of them. The sample yields 200,000 to 250,000 clones, 75% to 85% seen once. Sequencing used PBMCs or T cells enriched from blood (not recorded which). The receptor set was obtained from a man aged 25 to 40 with acute COVID-19.

The V gene is TRBV6-5, the J gene TRBJ2-3; no clear D gene. Germline CDR1 reads MNHEY; CDR2 reads SVGAGI. Trimming shortened V by 8 bases and J by 3 bases, and 15 bases separated the two germline ends. This CDR3 is built from 14 residues. CDR3 region: CASWSSIATDTQYF. In nucleotides, the CDR3 is TGTGCCAGCTGGTCGTCTATCGCGACAGATACGCAGTATTTT.

This chain joins TRBV5-1 and TRBJ2-1; D is possibly TRBD1 (6 bases). The CDR3 spans 15 residues. Trimming stripped 0 bases from V and 2 bases from J, with 9 bases between. Germline lookup yields CDR1 SGHRS and CDR2 YFSETQ. The CDR3 is CASSLGGGPYNEQFF. The CDR3 coding sequence is TGCGCCAGCAGCTTGGGTGGGGGCCCCTACAATGAGCAGTTCTTC.

This chain links TRBV5-1 with TRBJ1-2; a possible D gene is TRBD1 (6 bases). The CDR3 runs to 14 residues. Germline V gives CDR1 SGHRS, CDR2 YFSETQ. V dropped 4 bases and J dropped 2 bases, with 12 bases sitting between them. This chain's CDR3 is CASSDGQHNYGYTF. DNA of the CDR3: TGCGCCAGCAGCGACGGACAGCACAACTATGGCTACACCTTC. Supplemented by reference TRBV5-1 and TRBJ1-2, the full variable domain reads KAGVTQTPRYLIKTRGQQVTLSCSPISGHRSVSWYQQTPGQGLQFLFEYFSETQRNKGNFPGRFSGRQFSNSRSEMNVSTLELGDSALYLCASSDGQHNYGYTFGSGTRLTVV.

The chain uses TRBV5-1 and TRBJ2-7, with 8 bases matching TRBD2. This CDR3 spans 17 amino acids. V shed 3 bases, J shed 0 bases, and the junction held 11 bases outside the gene matches. Germline V CDR1 and CDR2: SGHRS, YFSETQ. Written as DNA, the CDR3 is TGCGCCAGCAGCTCCCTGGGGGCGGGGGGTAGCTCCTACGAGCAGTACTTC. It encodes CASSSLGAGGSSYEQYF. The full variable domain, completed using reference TRBV5-1 and TRBJ2-7, is KAGVTQTPRYLIKTRGQQVTLSCSPISGHRSVSWYQQTPGQGLQFLFEYFSETQRNKGNFPGRFSGRQFSNSRSEMNVSTLELGDSALYLCASSSLGAGGSSYEQYFGPGTRLTVT.

This chain links TRBV19 with TRBJ2-2, with 7 bases lining up with TRBD1. The V gene end was trimmed by 7 bases and the J gene end by 3 bases; junction bases not matched to a gene: 5. This CDR3 has 14 amino acids. Germline loops: CDR1 LNHDA, CDR2 SQIVND (reference sequence). The CDR3 coding sequence is TGTGCCAGTACGGGACAGACTTACACCGGGGAGCTGTTTTTT. Residues: CASTGQTYTGELFF.

The rearrangement uses TRBV15 and TRBJ1-1; no firm D call. The CDR3 spans 15 residues. Germline CDR1 LNHNV, CDR2 YYDKDF (reference sequence). V shed 1 base and J shed 3 bases, with 12 bases lying between them. This CDR3 is CATSRVKGAYTEAFF. In nucleotides, the CDR3 is TGTGCCACCAGCAGAGTTAAGGGAGCGTACACTGAAGCTTTCTTT.

The chain carries TRBV2 and TRBJ1-2, with D maybe TRBD1 (6 bases). The CDR3 has 12 amino acids. The germline CDR1 and CDR2 sequences are SNHLY and FYNNEI. With 6 bases removed from V and 5 bases from J, the gap between germline ends came to 10 bases. Here the CDR3 reads CASREQGYGYTF. CDR3 bases: TGTGCCAGCAGGGAACAGGGATATGGCTACACCTTC.

This clone came up once. The DNA of the CDR3 is TGCGCCAGCAGCCGTGACGGGACTAGCGGTACAGATACGCAGTATTTT. As protein: CASSRDGTSGTDTQYF. The chain employs TRBV5-1 and TRBJ2-3; 11 bases are shared with TRBD2. The CDR3 loop spans 16 amino acids. V shed 4 bases, J shed 3 bases, and the junction held 7 bases outside the gene matches. The germline CDR1 and CDR2 sequences are SGHRS and YFSETQ.

The V gene is TRBV5-1, the J gene TRBJ2-1; no reliable D call. Germline V gene data show CDR1 as SGHRS and CDR2 as YFSETQ. The ends were cut back, 2 bases at V and 3 bases at J, with 9 bases in the middle. The CDR3 runs 14 residues. The CDR3 nucleotides read TGCGCCAGCAGCTTTCTGCCCGGCTACAATGAGCAGTTCTTC. Translation: CASSFLPGYNEQFF.

The chain combines TRBV6-5 with TRBJ2-5; 11 bases are shared with TRBD1. The CDR3 has 15 residues. Germline V lookup: CDR1 MNHEY, CDR2 SVGAGI. J was trimmed by 5 bases and V by 5 bases; bases with no gene match: 7. This chain's CDR3 is CASSPRGTGGETQYF. The DNA of the CDR3 is TGTGCCAGCAGTCCCAGAGGGACAGGGGGGGAGACCCAGTACTTC.

This chain's CDR3 is CASSPSGGGETQYF. The CDR3 nucleotides read TGTGCCAGCAGCCCTTCGGGGGGCGGGGAGACCCAGTACTTC. The gene calls are TRBV9 and TRBJ2-5; tentative D call: TRBD2 (7 bases). CDR3 size: 14 residues. V was shortened by 4 bases and J by 5 bases, with 15 bases between the two germline ends. Germline-derived CDR1 and CDR2 are SGDLS and YYNGEE.

V gene TRBV19 combines with J gene TRBJ1-1; 9 bases agree with TRBD1. This CDR3 is 16 amino acids long. Germline V gene sequence: CDR1 LNHDA, CDR2 SQIVND (reference sequence). V lost 2 bases to trimming and J lost 4 bases; unmatched junction nucleotides: 8. The CDR3 nucleotides read TGTGCCAGTAGTATAACAGCGACAGGGGGACGCACTGAAGCTTTCTTT. Translating it yields CASSITATGGRTEAFF.

This chain joins TRBV19 and TRBJ1-2; 7 bases map to TRBD1. V was clipped by 4 bases and J by 2 bases; unmatched bases: 10. This CDR3 region has 16 residues. Germline V gene data show CDR1 as LNHDA and CDR2 as SQIVND (reference sequence). The CDR3 DNA follows: TGTGCCAGTAGTAGAAGGGGACAGTCACCCAACTATGGCTACACCTTC. It yields the protein CASSRRGQSPNYGYTF.

The V call is TRBV5-5, the J call TRBJ2-1; TRBD1 agrees at 9 bases. Losses at the gene ends were 4 bases for V and 2 bases for J; bases not matched to a gene: 13. CDR3 size: 18 residues. Looked up from germline, CDR1 is SGHKS and CDR2 is YYEKEE (reference sequence). The CDR3 bases are TGTGCCAGCAGCGCGCTGTATCGGGACAGGGTCACCTACAATGAGCAGTTCTTC. Encoded protein: CASSALYRDRVTYNEQFF.

This chain joins TRBV15 and TRBJ2-1; no reliable D call. Germline CDR1 LNHNV, CDR2 YYDKDF (reference sequence). V was cut by 11 bases and J by 0 bases, with 11 bases left in between. The CDR3 length is 13 residues. The CDR3 reads CASSLSSYNEQFF. CDR3 in DNA: TGTGCCTCGTCTTTGAGCTCCTACAATGAGCAGTTCTTC.

The CDR3 DNA reads as TGTGCCAGCAGCTTGGGACTGATGAATGAAAAACTGTTTTTT. Its protein is CASSLGLMNEKLFF. The gene calls are TRBV7-2 and TRBJ1-4, with a possible D match to TRBD1 (5 bases). V was shortened by 3 bases and J by 5 bases, with 10 bases between the two germline ends. The germline V gene has CDR1 SGHTA and CDR2 FQGNSA. The CDR3 spans 14 residues.

The J gene is TRBJ2-1, the V gene TRBV3-1 (or the pseudogene TRBV3-2); perhaps TRBD1 as D (6 bases). Germline V gene data show CDR1 as LGHDT and CDR2 as YNNKEL (reference sequence). Trimming took 6 bases from V and 6 from J, leaving 12 bases between them. This CDR3 has 13 residues. The CDR3 sequence: CASSPTGFNEQFF. The CDR3 nucleotides are TGTGCCAGCAGTCCCACAGGGTTCAATGAGCAGTTCTTC.

V usage is TRBV4-1 and J usage is TRBJ1-2; 8 bases fit TRBD1. This CDR3 is built from 15 residues. With V trimmed by 0 bases and J by 7 bases, 7 bases remained unmatched. Germline V CDR1 and CDR2: MGHRA, YSYEKL. CDR3 nucleotide sequence: TGCGCCAGCAGCCAAGAACAGGGGGTGATAGTTGGCTACACCTTC. Amino acids: CASSQEQGVIVGYTF.

To note about this clone: Compared with germline, one end of the junction differs, possibly owing to a read error. The chain employs TRBV13 and TRBJ1-1; D is possibly TRBD1 (5 bases). Germline V gene lookup returns CDR1 PRHDT and CDR2 FYEKMQ (reference sequence). The CDR3 extends over 14 amino acids. The chain's CDR3 is CASSFRGGNTEAFF. The CDR3 nucleotides are TGCGCCAGCAGCTTCCGGGGGGGGAACACTGAAGCTTTCTTT.

This chain joins TRBV12-3 or TRBV12-4 and TRBJ2-6; possibly TRBD1 for D (6 bases). V lost 8 bases, J lost 2 bases, and 7 bases lay in between. The CDR3 has 13 amino acids. CDR3 residues: CASHRAGANVLTF. Here the CDR3 DNA reads TGTGCCAGCCACAGGGCTGGGGCCAACGTCCTGACTTTC.

The gene calls are TRBV10-2 and TRBJ2-6; the match to TRBD1 covers 12 bases. This CDR3 has 17 amino acids. With 2 bases clipped from V and 2 bases from J, the junction kept 1 base outside the gene matches. Germline V lookup: CDR1 WSHSY, CDR2 SAAADI. In DNA, the CDR3 is TGCGCCAGCAGTGAGGGGACAGGGGGCGCTGGGGCCAACGTCCTGACTTTC. The encoded protein is CASSEGTGGAGANVLTF.

This chain links TRBV3-1 (or the pseudogene TRBV3-2) with TRBJ1-4; D unresolved. Trimming pared 3 bases from V and 5 bases from J, leaving 4 bases between. In germline, CDR1 is LGHDT, CDR2 YNNKEL (reference sequence). The CDR3 covers 12 residues. CDR3 residues: CASSQSNEKLFF. The CDR3 DNA sequence: TGTGCCAGCAGCCAGAGCAATGAAAAACTGTTTTTT.

This sequence joins TRBV5-4 and TRBJ1-6, with D perhaps matching TRBD1 (5 bases). This CDR3 contains 16 residues. V lost 2 bases to trimming and J lost 9 bases, with 18 bases between them. The germline CDR1 and CDR2 sequences are SGHNT and YYREEE (reference sequence). CDR3 region: CASSFGGSGGGSPLHF. The CDR3 DNA is TGTGCCAGCAGCTTTGGAGGGAGCGGGGGAGGTTCACCCCTCCACTTT.

The rearrangement joins TRBV28 to TRBJ2-1, with 8 bases fitting TRBD2. Germline CDR1 MDHEN, CDR2 SYDVKM. The CDR3 covers 17 residues. Trimming cost V 6 bases and J 13 bases; bases outside gene matches: 23. The CDR3 bases are TGTGCCAGCAGGAGTTTGGGGAGCGGCGGGGGGCGGGGTTCCCAGTTCTTC. Translated, it gives CASRSLGSGGGRGSQFF. The variable domain in full, with the rest retrieved from reference TRBV28 and TRBJ2-1, is DVKVTQSSRYLVKRTGEKVFLECVQDMDHENMFWYRQDPGLGLRLIYFSYDVKMKEKGDIPEGYSVSREKKERFSLILESASTNQTSMYLCASRSLGSGGGRGSQFFGPGTRLTVL.

This clone came up a few times. The rearrangement uses TRBV6-1 and TRBJ1-1; a weak D match, TRBD1 (6 bases). V was cut by 2 bases and J by 11 bases, with 15 bases left in between. Germline lookup yields CDR1 MNHNS and CDR2 SASEGT. CDR3 length equals 13 residues. The CDR3 is CASSETLQGSAFF. The CDR3 DNA reads as TGTGCCAGCAGTGAAACCCTACAGGGAAGCGCTTTCTTT.

The rearrangement joins TRBV7-2 to TRBJ1-3, with TRBD1 identical over 9 bases. The CDR3 has 15 residues. The ends lost 5 bases at V and 2 bases at J; junction bases unmatched: 4. Germline-derived CDR1 and CDR2 are SGHTA and FQGNSA. The CDR3 coding sequence is TGTGCCAGCAGCGCACAGGGGGCAACTGGAAACACCATATATTTT. It translates to CASSAQGATGNTIYF.